These 32 T cell receptor beta chains were all obtained from the same sample, sequenced in a study of cytomegalovirus exposure and HLA in healthy donors. Vbeta (60) and Jbeta (13) primers were used in the PCR. Profiled with immunoSEQ multiplex PCR; TCRdb holds only in-frame clones, not every one. The sample has 90,000 to 150,000 clones; roughly 80% are singletons. Sequenced input: PBMCs. The source of these receptors is a woman aged 40 to 50 in good health and CMV-seronegative.

This rearrangement joins TRBV5-8 to TRBJ1-5; D is unresolved. The length of the CDR3 is 14 residues. The V end was cut by 1 base, the J end by 8 bases, with 13 bases between. Per germline, CDR1 SGHTS and CDR2 YDEGEE. The CDR3 sequence: CASSLPPSEEPQHF. The CDR3 bases are TGTGCCAGCAGCTTGCCCCCTAGTGAGGAGCCCCAGCATTTT.

The rearrangement joins TRBV7-2 to TRBJ1-3; D is uncertain. Germline CDR1 and CDR2: SGHTA and FQGNSA. Trimming cost V 2 bases and J 0 bases, with 11 bases left between them. The CDR3 totals 16 residues. This chain's CDR3 is CASSLTRAHSGNTIYF. For the CDR3, the DNA is TGTGCCAGCAGCTTAACACGTGCACACTCTGGAAACACCATATATTTT.

The rearrangement uses TRBV7-3 and TRBJ2-2; 8 nucleotides match TRBD2. The ends lost 2 bases at V and 6 bases at J; junction bases unmatched: 20. CDR1 is SGHTA and CDR2 is FQGTGA in the germline V gene. The CDR3 is made up of 20 amino acids. CDR3 in DNA: TGTGCCAGCAGCTTATTCGGGGGGCAGTCAATAGCGGGATGGTCCGGGGAGCTGTTTTTT. Amino acid sequence: CASSLFGGQSIAGWSGELFF.

This clone has more than one count but fewer than ten. V is TRBV9 and J is TRBJ2-7; 7 bases line up with TRBD2. Unmatched junction bases numbered 14, after V lost 5 bases and J lost 3 bases. This CDR3 has 16 residues. CDR1 SGDLS and CDR2 YYNGEE come from the germline V gene. Here the CDR3 DNA reads TGTGCCAGCAGTCCCGGGGTTGGACTAGGGATCTACGAGCAGTACTTC. Its protein is CASSPGVGLGIYEQYF.

The rearrangement uses TRBV7-9 and TRBJ2-5; D is unclear. CDR3 length: 13 amino acids. V lost 0 bases to trimming and J lost 13 bases, with 15 bases between them. Germline V lookup: CDR1 SEHNR, CDR2 FQNEAQ (reference sequence). The chain's CDR3 is CASSLAHIEPPYF. DNA of the CDR3: TGTGCCAGCAGCTTAGCGCACATCGAACCCCCGTACTTC.

The rearrangement uses TRBV6-5 and TRBJ1-5; tentative D call: TRBD1 (6 bases). This CDR3 is 15 amino acids long. The V gene lost 0 bases and the J gene lost 4 bases, with 10 bases spanning the gap. CDR1 and CDR2 (germline): MNHEY, SVGAGI. The CDR3 region has the DNA TGTGCCAGCAGTTACTCGTCGAGGGGGAATCAGCCCCAGCATTTT. As protein: CASSYSSRGNQPQHF.

The chain recombines TRBV5-8 with TRBJ2-5, with 7 nucleotides matching TRBD2. Per the germline V gene, CDR1 is SGHTS and CDR2 is YDEGEE. With V trimmed by 1 base and J by 5 bases, 2 bases remained unmatched. CDR3 length: 13 residues. CDR3 protein: CASSLLGGETQYF. CDR3 bases: TGTGCCAGCAGCTTGCTGGGAGGGGAGACCCAGTACTTC. Full variable domain (outside the CDR3, taken from reference TRBV5-8 and TRBJ2-5): EAGVTQSPTHLIKTRGQQATLRCSPISGHTSVYWYQQALGLGLQFLLWYDEGEERNRGNFPPRFSGRQFPNYSSELNVNALELEDSALYLCASSLLGGETQYFGPGTRLLVL.

This sequence joins TRBV10-3 and TRBJ2-2; TRBD1 aligns across 7 bases. Losses at the gene ends were 4 bases for V and 3 bases for J; bases not matched to a gene: 14. This CDR3 is 18 amino acids long. CDR1 and CDR2 from the germline V gene are ENHRY and SYGVKD. CDR3 sequence: CAISVPTGFQGDTGELFF. The CDR3, as DNA: TGTGCCATCAGTGTCCCGACAGGGTTCCAGGGTGACACCGGGGAGCTGTTTTTT.

This clone was detected only once. V is TRBV11-2 and J is TRBJ1-1; D possibly corresponds to TRBD1 (5 bases). This CDR3 contains 12 residues. Germline V gene sequence: CDR1 SGHAT, CDR2 FQNNGV. Trimming cost V 1 base and J 8 bases, with 8 bases left between them. DNA of the CDR3: TGTGCCAGCAGCTTAGGTGCAGGGGAAGCTTTCTTT. This encodes CASSLGAGEAFF.

The chain is built from TRBV28 and TRBJ2-2; no clear D gene. Trimming shortened V by 6 bases and J by 8 bases, and 19 bases separated the two germline ends. Germline CDR1 and CDR2: MDHEN and SYDVKM. This CDR3 has 15 residues. The CDR3 spells CASSPPGVAVGELFF. The DNA of the CDR3 is TGTGCCAGCAGCCCTCCCGGAGTCGCTGTTGGGGAGCTGTTTTTT. The full variable domain, rest sourced from reference TRBV28 and TRBJ2-2, is DVKVTQSSRYLVKRTGEKVFLECVQDMDHENMFWYRQDPGLGLRLIYFSYDVKMKEKGDIPEGYSVSREKKERFSLILESASTNQTSMYLCASSPPGVAVGELFFGEGSRLTVL.

J is TRBJ2-1 and V is TRBV11-2; D is possibly TRBD2 (5 bases). The V end was cut by 1 base, the J end by 6 bases, with 10 bases between. Germline CDR1 reads SGHAT; CDR2 reads FQNNGV. CDR3 length: 14 amino acids. CDR3 in amino acids: CASSLVLVGNEQFF. CDR3 sequence (DNA): TGTGCCAGCAGCTTAGTACTAGTCGGCAATGAGCAGTTCTTC.

The CDR3 coding sequence is TGTGCCAGCAGTTTGTCGGGAGGCTACAATGAGCAGTTCTTC. Translated: CASSLSGGYNEQFF. The chain carries TRBV28 and TRBJ2-1; the match to TRBD2 covers 7 bases. Per germline, CDR1 MDHEN and CDR2 SYDVKM. The CDR3 runs to 14 residues. J was trimmed by 3 bases and V by 3 bases; bases with no gene match: 2.

V usage is TRBV9 and J usage is TRBJ2-2; the D gene is possibly TRBD2 (5 bases). The CDR3 covers 16 residues. CDR1 is SGDLS and CDR2 is YYNGEE in the germline V gene. V lost 2 bases and J lost 0, with 11 bases in between. The CDR3 DNA reads TGTGCCAGCAGCGTCTCCAACGGGGCGAACACCGGGGAGCTGTTTTTT. Translating it yields CASSVSNGANTGELFF.

J is TRBJ1-5 and V is TRBV5-3; 7 bases line up with TRBD1. TRBV5-3 is reported as an ORF; its role is uncertain. Trimming removed 4 bases from V and 3 bases from J; junction bases left unmatched: 7. This CDR3 has 15 amino acids. DNA for the CDR3: TGTGCCAGAAGCCCGAGGAGGGGGCCCAATCAGCCCCAGCATTTT. It codes for CARSPRRGPNQPQHF.

This chain joins TRBV5-1 and TRBJ2-3; 7 nucleotides align to TRBD2. This CDR3 comprises 14 residues. CDR1 is SGHRS, CDR2 YFSETQ, per germline. The V and J ends lost 0 bases and 5 bases, in that order; junction bases with no gene match: 3. This CDR3 is CASSLAAGIDTQYF. The CDR3 DNA reads as TGCGCCAGCAGCTTGGCAGCGGGGATAGATACGCAGTATTTT.

The J gene is TRBJ1-6, the V gene TRBV19; D perhaps matches TRBD1 (5 bases). The V gene's germline CDR1 is LNHDA and CDR2 SQIVND (reference sequence). The CDR3 is 17 amino acids. The V gene lost 5 bases and the J gene lost 0 bases, with 14 bases spanning the gap. The CDR3 here is CASSPAGQSSYNSPLHF. The CDR3 bases are TGTGCCAGTAGTCCAGCAGGGCAGAGCTCCTATAATTCACCCCTCCACTTT.

The rearrangement joins TRBV7-9 to TRBJ1-5; maybe TRBD1 (5 bases). This CDR3 has 18 amino acids. V lost 1 base to trimming and J lost 0 bases, with 16 bases between them. Germline assignment: CDR1 SEHNR and CDR2 FQNEAQ (reference sequence). The CDR3 loop reads CASSLVGDYPYSNQPQHF. CDR3 nucleotides: TGTGCCAGCAGCTTAGTGGGGGACTACCCTTATAGCAATCAGCCCCAGCATTTT.

This sequence joins TRBV2 and TRBJ1-5; no clear D gene. Germline lookup yields CDR1 SNHLY and CDR2 FYNNEI. V was pared by 10 bases and J by 5 bases, with 12 bases between. The CDR3 has 12 amino acids. The CDR3 loop is CATANEYQPQHF. In DNA, the CDR3 is TGTGCCACCGCTAATGAATATCAGCCCCAGCATTTT.

The chain couples TRBV5-8 to TRBJ2-3; 8 positions match TRBD2. Germline-derived CDR1 and CDR2 are SGHTS and YDEGEE. With V trimmed by 7 bases and J by 1 base, 2 bases remained unmatched. The CDR3 covers 13 residues. CDR3 DNA sequence: TGTGCCAGCCCAGCGGGGGGCACAGATACGCAGTATTTT. It translates to CASPAGGTDTQYF.

This chain connects TRBV4-3 to TRBJ2-3, with 7 positions matching TRBD2. The germline V gene encodes CDR1 LGHNA and CDR2 YSLEER. V shed 2 bases and J 3 bases; nucleotides not matched to a gene: 8. This CDR3 spans 16 amino acids. CDR3: CASSQRGGPSTDTQYF. In nucleotides, the CDR3 is TGCGCCAGCAGCCAAAGGGGAGGGCCCTCTACAGATACGCAGTATTTT.

The chain employs TRBV10-3 and TRBJ1-5, with TRBD1 matching 7 bases. The CDR3 totals 15 residues. Unmatched junction bases numbered 8, after V lost 4 bases and J lost 5 bases. Germline-derived CDR1 and CDR2 are ENHRY and SYGVKD. This CDR3 reads CAISVGDSRDQPQHF. For the CDR3, the DNA is TGTGCCATCAGTGTCGGGGACAGCAGAGATCAGCCCCAGCATTTT.

This chain connects TRBV28 to TRBJ2-7; TRBD2 agrees at 10 bases. V dropped 4 bases and J dropped 3; count of bases not matched to a gene: 27. The CDR3 is made up of 22 amino acids. Germline values: CDR1 MDHEN, CDR2 SYDVKM. The CDR3 DNA follows: TGTGCCAGCAGTTCACTCAGACAGCACGGGAAGGCTAGCGGGAGTAGTTACTACGAGCAGTACTTC. This encodes CASSSLRQHGKASGSSYYEQYF. Full variable domain (remainder filled in from reference TRBV28 and TRBJ2-7): DVKVTQSSRYLVKRTGEKVFLECVQDMDHENMFWYRQDPGLGLRLIYFSYDVKMKEKGDIPEGYSVSREKKERFSLILESASTNQTSMYLCASSSLRQHGKASGSSYYEQYFGPGTRLTVT.

This chain joins TRBV19 and TRBJ2-1; 10 bases are shared with TRBD2. The length of the CDR3 is 15 residues. V was clipped by 5 bases and J by 4 bases; unmatched bases: 5. Germline V gene sequence: CDR1 LNHDA, CDR2 SQIVND (reference sequence). The CDR3 DNA is TGTGCCAGTAGTCCGACAGCGGGGGGGTACAATGAGCAGTTCTTC. It encodes CASSPTAGGYNEQFF.

The rearrangement uses TRBV9 and TRBJ2-7; no firm D call. V was pared by 4 bases and J by 2 bases, with 13 bases between. Germline lookup yields CDR1 SGDLS and CDR2 YYNGEE. This CDR3 region has 14 residues. Written as DNA, the CDR3 is TGTGCCAGCAGCTCAAACTCACGAACCTACGAGCAGTACTTC. Encoded protein: CASSSNSRTYEQYF.

J is TRBJ2-3 and V is TRBV7-2, with 9 bases matching TRBD2. The length of the CDR3 is 12 residues. CDR1 and CDR2 (germline): SGHTA, FQGNSA. The V and J ends lost 6 bases and 11 bases, in that order; junction bases with no gene match: 6. The CDR3 spells CASRSSGGRQYF. The CDR3 coding sequence is TGTGCCAGCAGAAGTAGCGGGGGCCGGCAGTATTTT.

The chain has TRBV30 and TRBJ1-4; TRBD1 is a possible D gene (6 bases). V was clipped by 2 bases and J by 5 bases, with 9 bases between them. This CDR3 region has 13 residues. Germline V gene lookup returns CDR1 GTSNPN and CDR2 SVGIG (reference sequence). This CDR3 reads CAWSNRVNEKLFF. CDR3 in DNA: TGTGCCTGGAGTAACAGGGTAAATGAAAAACTGTTTTTT.

Details on this clone: The germline gene is not matched at one end of the junction; a read error may be the cause. As DNA, the CDR3 is TGTTCCAGCAGCTTCGGGGATGAAAAACTGTTTTTT. This sequence encodes CSSSFGDEKLFF. This chain links TRBV7-9 with TRBJ1-4; D gene ambiguous. Germline V gene sequence: CDR1 SEHNR, CDR2 FQNEAQ (reference sequence). This CDR3 is 12 amino acids long.

This clone was picked up a small number of times. The rearrangement links TRBV18 to TRBJ1-5, with 7 bases matching TRBD1. Germline lookup yields CDR1 KGHSH and CDR2 LQKENI. V was clipped by 5 bases and J by 6 bases; unmatched bases: 7. The CDR3 is 14 residues long. CDR3 coding DNA: TGTGCCAGCTCAACAGGGGCCCCCGGTCAGCCCCAGCATTTT. The encoded protein is CASSTGAPGQPQHF.

This clone was recorded at least ten times. The genes are TRBV5-6 and TRBJ1-2; maybe TRBD1 (5 bases). The germline V gene encodes CDR1 SGHDT and CDR2 YYEEEE. Trimming stripped 5 bases from V and 4 bases from J, with 12 bases between. CDR3 length equals 13 residues. CDR3: CASRTTGVYGYTF. CDR3 DNA sequence: TGTGCCAGCAGAACTACAGGCGTCTATGGCTACACCTTC.

The genes are TRBV5-4 and TRBJ1-1; TRBD1 matches at 9 bases. Germline lookup yields CDR1 SGHNT and CDR2 YYREEE (reference sequence). This CDR3 is 17 amino acids long. J was trimmed by 6 bases and V by 3 bases; bases with no gene match: 15. The CDR3 reads CASSSRNDRGYFAEAFF. CDR3 DNA: TGTGCCAGCAGCTCCCGGAACGACAGGGGGTACTTTGCTGAAGCTTTCTTT.

The J gene is TRBJ2-2, the V gene TRBV30; 8 bases fit TRBD2. Trimming removed 3 bases from V and 6 bases from J; junction bases left unmatched: 6. Looked up from germline, CDR1 is GTSNPN and CDR2 is SVGIG (reference sequence). The CDR3 contains 14 residues. The CDR3 loop reads CAWSRGSGAGELFF. The DNA for the CDR3 is TGTGCCTGGAGCCGGGGTAGCGGGGCCGGGGAGCTGTTTTTT.

This clone came up a few times. This rearrangement joins TRBV5-3 to TRBJ1-1; D is possibly TRBD1 (5 bases). TRBV5-3 is recorded as an ORF, its role being uncertain. Trimming took 5 bases from V and 0 from J, leaving 11 bases between them. The CDR3 runs 14 residues. DNA of the CDR3: TGTGCCAGAAGGTACCAGGGAATGAACACTGAAGCTTTCTTT. Amino acids: CARRYQGMNTEAFF.